This T cell receptor (beta chain) originates from a study of cytomegalovirus exposure and HLA in healthy donors. Findings and caveats of the study: Using a false discovery rate of 0.05, a later analysis showed that some 16,000 TCR beta sequences were associated with HLA alleles.

About this clone itself: No antigen is known for it.

Vbeta (60) and Jbeta (13) primers were used in the PCR. Libraries were prepared by immunoSEQ multiplex PCR; TCRdb keeps only in-frame clonotypes and omits some of them. Among about 140,000 clones listed, 65% to 80% were seen once. Healthy individuals who donated bone marrow served as the donors. The CDR3 is 17 residues long. Germline trimming cut 4 bases from V and 3 bases from J; bases unmatched to any gene: 13. The germline V gene encodes CDR1 LNHDA and CDR2 SQIVND (reference sequence). The TCR comes from a woman between 50 and 59 years old in good health and CMV-seropositive. The sample taken for sequencing was PBMCs. The rearrangement uses TRBV19 and TRBJ2-3, with TRBD1 matching over 7 bases. The CDR3 reads CASSTPKGATETDTQYF. The CDR3 DNA reads TGTGCCAGTAGTACCCCGAAGGGGGCGACAGAAACAGATACGCAGTATTTT.